The 3 T cell receptor beta chains listed next were all sequenced from one sample in a study of T cell responses to AZD1222 COVID-19 vaccine. The table came from immunoSEQ multiplex PCR; TCRdb's copy has only in-frame clones and leaves some out. The sample lists 250,000 to 300,000 clones, 90% to 95% occurring once. Sequencing used peripheral blood, obtained 28 days after the second AZD1222 dose. Receptors originate from an adult who received the AZD1222 COVID-19 vaccine.

This chain connects TRBV28 to TRBJ2-7, with D maybe TRBD2 (7 bases). CDR3 size: 15 residues. V was shortened by 6 bases and J by 2 bases, with 17 bases between the two germline ends. From germline, CDR1 is MDHEN and CDR2 SYDVKM. The CDR3 DNA reads TGTGCCAGCAGAAACAGGGTAGCGGGTGCCTACGAGCAGTACTTC. It is translated as CASRNRVAGAYEQYF.

The chain links TRBV5-6 to TRBJ1-3; 7 positions agree with TRBD1. Trimming at V came to 1 base and at J to 1 base, leaving 5 bases not matched to a gene. Germline CDR1 is SGHDT and CDR2 is YYEEEE. The CDR3 totals 16 residues. The CDR3 is CASSLIPQGSGNTIYF. CDR3 nucleotides: TGTGCCAGCAGCTTGATCCCACAGGGGTCTGGAAACACCATATATTTT.

Only one count was recorded for this clone. The rearrangement joins TRBV11-2 to TRBJ2-1; D possibly uses TRBD1 or TRBD2 (5 bases each). This CDR3 comprises 16 residues. The V end was cut by 5 bases, the J end by 0 bases, with 14 bases between. Germline V gene lookup returns CDR1 SGHAT and CDR2 FQNNGV. The CDR3 sequence is CASSPSSGSSYNEQFF. Here the CDR3 DNA reads TGTGCCAGCAGCCCATCATCAGGGAGCTCCTACAATGAGCAGTTCTTC. Full variable domain (outside the CDR3, taken from reference TRBV11-2 and TRBJ2-1): EAGVAQSPRYKIIEKRQSVAFWCNPISGHATLYWYQQILGQGPKLLIQFQNNGVVDDSQLPKDRFSAERLKGVDSTLKIQPAKLEDSAVYLCASSPSSGSSYNEQFFGPGTRLTVL.